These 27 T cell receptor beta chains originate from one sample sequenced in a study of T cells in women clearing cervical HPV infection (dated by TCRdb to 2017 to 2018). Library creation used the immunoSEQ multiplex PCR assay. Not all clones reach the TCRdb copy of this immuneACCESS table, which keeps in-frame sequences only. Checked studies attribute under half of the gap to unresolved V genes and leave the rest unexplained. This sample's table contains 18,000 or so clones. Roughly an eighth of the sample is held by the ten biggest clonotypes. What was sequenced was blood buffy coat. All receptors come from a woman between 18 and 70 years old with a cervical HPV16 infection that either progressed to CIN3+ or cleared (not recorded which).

The CDR3 DNA, read in part, is TGTGCCATCAGTGAAGGGTCAGGTTCCTACGAG. This gives the protein CAISEGSGSYE. The entire CDR3 protein is CAISEGSGSYEQYF. The gene calls are TRBV10-3 and TRBJ2-7; D is uncertain. The CDR3 extends 3 residues past the end of the read, so its final part is completed from the germline J gene. This CDR3 has 14 residues. The V gene lost 3 bases and the J gene lost 1 base, with 10 bases spanning the gap. From germline, CDR1 is ENHRY and CDR2 SYGVKD.

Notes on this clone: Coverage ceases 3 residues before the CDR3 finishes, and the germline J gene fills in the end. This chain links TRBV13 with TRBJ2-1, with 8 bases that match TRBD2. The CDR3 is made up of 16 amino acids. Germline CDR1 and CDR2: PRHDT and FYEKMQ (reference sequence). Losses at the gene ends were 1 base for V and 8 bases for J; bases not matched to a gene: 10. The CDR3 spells CASSLVSSGSSHEQFF. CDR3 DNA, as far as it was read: TGTGCCAGCAGCTTAGTTTCCAGCGGGAGTAGTCATGAG.

The CDR3 loop is CASSPSYSNEQFF. The part of the CDR3 DNA that was read is TGTGCCAGCTCACCTTCTTATTCCAATGAG. J is TRBJ2-1 and V is TRBV18, with D unclear. The read comes to an end 3 residues before the CDR3 does, leaving the germline J gene to fill in the end. V lost 3 bases and J 6 bases, leaving 9 bases between the germline ends. Germline assignment: CDR1 KGHSH and CDR2 LQKENI. The CDR3 is made up of 13 amino acids.

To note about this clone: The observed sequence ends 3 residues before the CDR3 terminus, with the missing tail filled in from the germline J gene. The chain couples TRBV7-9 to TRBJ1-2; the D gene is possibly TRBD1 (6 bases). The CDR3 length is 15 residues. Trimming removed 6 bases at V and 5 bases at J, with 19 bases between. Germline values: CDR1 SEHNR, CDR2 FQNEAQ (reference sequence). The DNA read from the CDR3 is TGTGCCAGCAGGCTGACGGGGAACAGGGATTATGGC. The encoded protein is CASRLTGNRDYG. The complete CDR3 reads CASRLTGNRDYGYTF.

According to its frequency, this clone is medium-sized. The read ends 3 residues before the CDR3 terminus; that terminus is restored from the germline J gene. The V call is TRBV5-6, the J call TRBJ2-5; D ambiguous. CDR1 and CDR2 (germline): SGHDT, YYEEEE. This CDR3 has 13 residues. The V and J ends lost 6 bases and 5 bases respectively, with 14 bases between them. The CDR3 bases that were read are TGTGCCAGCAACCCGATGGGCAGGGAGACC. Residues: CASNPMGRET. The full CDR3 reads CASNPMGRETQYF. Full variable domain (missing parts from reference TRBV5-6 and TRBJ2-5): DAGVTQSPTHLIKTRGQQVTLRCSPKSGHDTVSWYQQALGQGPQFIFQYYEEEERQRGNFPDRFSGHQFPNYSSELNVNALLLGDSALYLCASNPMGRETQYFGPGTRLLVL.

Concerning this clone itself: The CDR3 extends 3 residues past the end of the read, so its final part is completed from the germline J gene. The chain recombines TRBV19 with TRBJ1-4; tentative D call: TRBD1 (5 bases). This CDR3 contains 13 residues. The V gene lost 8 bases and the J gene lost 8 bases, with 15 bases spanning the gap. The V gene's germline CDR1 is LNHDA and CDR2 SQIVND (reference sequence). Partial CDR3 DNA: TGTGCCAGTGAGCGGGACCGGAACGAAAAA. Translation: CASERDRNEK. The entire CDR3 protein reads CASERDRNEKLFF.

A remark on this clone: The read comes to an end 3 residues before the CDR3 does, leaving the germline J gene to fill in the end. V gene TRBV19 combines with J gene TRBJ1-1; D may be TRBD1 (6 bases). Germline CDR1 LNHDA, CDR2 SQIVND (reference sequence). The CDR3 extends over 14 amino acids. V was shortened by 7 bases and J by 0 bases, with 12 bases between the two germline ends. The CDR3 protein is CASNGGHLNTEAFF. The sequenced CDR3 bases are TGTGCCAGTAATGGGGGCCACCTGAACACTGAA.

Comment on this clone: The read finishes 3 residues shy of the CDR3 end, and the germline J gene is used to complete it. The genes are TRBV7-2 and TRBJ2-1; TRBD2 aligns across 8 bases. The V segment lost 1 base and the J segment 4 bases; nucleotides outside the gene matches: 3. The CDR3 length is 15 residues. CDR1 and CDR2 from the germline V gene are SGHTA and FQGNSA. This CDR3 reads CASSLGSSGYNEQFF. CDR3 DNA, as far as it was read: TGTGCCAGCAGCTTAGGCTCTAGCGGGTACAATGAG.

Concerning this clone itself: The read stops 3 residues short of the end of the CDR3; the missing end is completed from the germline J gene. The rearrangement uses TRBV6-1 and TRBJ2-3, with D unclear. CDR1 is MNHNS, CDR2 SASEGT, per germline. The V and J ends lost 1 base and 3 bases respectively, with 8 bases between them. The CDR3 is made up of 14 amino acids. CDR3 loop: CASSEVRLTDTQYF. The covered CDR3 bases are TGTGCCAGCAGTGAAGTCAGATTAACAGATACG.

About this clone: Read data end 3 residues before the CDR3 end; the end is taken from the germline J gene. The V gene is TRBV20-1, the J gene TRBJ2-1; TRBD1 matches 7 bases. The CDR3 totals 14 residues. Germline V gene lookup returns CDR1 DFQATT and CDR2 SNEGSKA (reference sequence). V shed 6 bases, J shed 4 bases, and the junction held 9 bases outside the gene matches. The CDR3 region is CSAPSLGQYNEQFF. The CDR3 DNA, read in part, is TGCAGTGCCCCCTCTCTGGGACAGTACAATGAG.

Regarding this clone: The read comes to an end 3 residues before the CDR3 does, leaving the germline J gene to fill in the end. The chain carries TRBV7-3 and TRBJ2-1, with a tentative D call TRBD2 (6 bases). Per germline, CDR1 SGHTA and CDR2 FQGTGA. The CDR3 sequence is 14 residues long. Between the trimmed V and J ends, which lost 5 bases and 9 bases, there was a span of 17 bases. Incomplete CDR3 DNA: TGTGCCAGCAGCCCCGGGGGTAGTGCCGGTGAG. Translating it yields CASSPGGSAGE. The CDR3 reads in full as CASSPGGSAGEQFF.

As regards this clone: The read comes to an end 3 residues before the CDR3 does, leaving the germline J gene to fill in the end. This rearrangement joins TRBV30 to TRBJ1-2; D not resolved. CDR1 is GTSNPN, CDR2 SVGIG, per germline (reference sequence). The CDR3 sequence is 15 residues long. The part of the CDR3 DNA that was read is TGTGCCTGGAGTGCAGAACTAGCGAACACAGATACC. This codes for CAWSAELANTDT. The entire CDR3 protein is CAWSAELANTDTYTF.

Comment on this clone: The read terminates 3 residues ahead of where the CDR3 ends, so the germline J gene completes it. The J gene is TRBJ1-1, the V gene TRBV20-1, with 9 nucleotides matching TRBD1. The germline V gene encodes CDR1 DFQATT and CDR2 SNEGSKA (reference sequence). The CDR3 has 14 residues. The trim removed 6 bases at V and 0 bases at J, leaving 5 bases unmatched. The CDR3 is CSARTGAMNTEAFF. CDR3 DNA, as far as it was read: TGCAGTGCGCGGACAGGGGCGATGAACACTGAA.

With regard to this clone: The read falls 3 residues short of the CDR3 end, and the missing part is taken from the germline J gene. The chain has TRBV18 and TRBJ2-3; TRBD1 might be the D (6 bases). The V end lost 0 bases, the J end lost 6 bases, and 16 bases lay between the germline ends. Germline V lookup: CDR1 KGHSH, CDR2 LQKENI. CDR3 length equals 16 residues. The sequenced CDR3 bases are TGTGCCAGCTCACCACCGGCTAGCAGGGGTGACGATACG. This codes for CASSPPASRGDDT. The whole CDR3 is CASSPPASRGDDTQYF.

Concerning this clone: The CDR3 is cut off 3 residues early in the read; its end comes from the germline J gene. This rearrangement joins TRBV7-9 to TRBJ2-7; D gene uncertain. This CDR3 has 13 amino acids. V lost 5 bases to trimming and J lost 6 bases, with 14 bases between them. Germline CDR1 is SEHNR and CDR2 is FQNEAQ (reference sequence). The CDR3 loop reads CASSPLRVGEQYF. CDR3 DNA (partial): TGTGCCAGCAGCCCCCTTCGGGTAGGCGAG.

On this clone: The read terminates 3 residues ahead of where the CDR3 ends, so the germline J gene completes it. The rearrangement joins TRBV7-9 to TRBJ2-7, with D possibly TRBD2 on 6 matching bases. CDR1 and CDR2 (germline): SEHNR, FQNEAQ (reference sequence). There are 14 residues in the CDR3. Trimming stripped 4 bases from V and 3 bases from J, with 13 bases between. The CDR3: CASSSRDGGYEQYF. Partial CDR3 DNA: TGTGCCAGCAGCTCCCGGGACGGGGGCTACGAG.

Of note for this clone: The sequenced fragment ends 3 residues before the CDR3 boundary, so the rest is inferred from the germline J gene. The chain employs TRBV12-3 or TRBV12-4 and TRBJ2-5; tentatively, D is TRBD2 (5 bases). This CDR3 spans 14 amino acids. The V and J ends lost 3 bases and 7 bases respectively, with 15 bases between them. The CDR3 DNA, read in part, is TGTGCCAGCAGTTTTAGTGCTAGCTCAGTGACC. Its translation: CASSFSASSVT. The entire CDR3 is CASSFSASSVTQYF.

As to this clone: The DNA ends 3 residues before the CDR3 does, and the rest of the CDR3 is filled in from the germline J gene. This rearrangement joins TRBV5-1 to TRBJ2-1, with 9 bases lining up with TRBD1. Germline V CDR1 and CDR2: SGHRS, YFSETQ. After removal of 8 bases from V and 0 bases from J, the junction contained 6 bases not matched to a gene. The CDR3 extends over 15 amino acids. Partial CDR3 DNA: TGCGCCAGTTCGACAGGGGGAAACTCCTACAATGAG. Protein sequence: CASSTGGNSYNE. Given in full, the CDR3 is CASSTGGNSYNEQFF.

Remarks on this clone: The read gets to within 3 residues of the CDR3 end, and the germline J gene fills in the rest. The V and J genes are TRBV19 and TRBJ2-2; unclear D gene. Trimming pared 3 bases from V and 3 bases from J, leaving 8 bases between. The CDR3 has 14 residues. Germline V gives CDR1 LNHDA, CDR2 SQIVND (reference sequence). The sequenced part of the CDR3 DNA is TGTGCCAGTAGTATGTCCCCCGACACCGGGGAG. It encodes CASSMSPDTGE. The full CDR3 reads CASSMSPDTGELFF.

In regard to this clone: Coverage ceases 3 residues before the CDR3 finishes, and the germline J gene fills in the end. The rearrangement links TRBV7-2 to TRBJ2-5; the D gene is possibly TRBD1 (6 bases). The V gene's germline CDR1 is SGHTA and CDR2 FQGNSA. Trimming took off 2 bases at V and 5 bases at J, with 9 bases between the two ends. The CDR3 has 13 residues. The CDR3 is CASSLWGLETQYF. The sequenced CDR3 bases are TGTGCCAGCAGCTTATGGGGGCTGGAGACC.

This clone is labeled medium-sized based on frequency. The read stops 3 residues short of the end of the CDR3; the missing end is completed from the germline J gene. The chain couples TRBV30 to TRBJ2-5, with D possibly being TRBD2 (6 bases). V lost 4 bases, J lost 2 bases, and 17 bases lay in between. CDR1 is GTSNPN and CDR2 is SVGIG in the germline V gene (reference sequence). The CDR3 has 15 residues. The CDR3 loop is CAWTAQGGAQETQYF. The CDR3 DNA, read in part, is TGTGCCTGGACGGCTCAAGGCGGGGCACAAGAGACC.

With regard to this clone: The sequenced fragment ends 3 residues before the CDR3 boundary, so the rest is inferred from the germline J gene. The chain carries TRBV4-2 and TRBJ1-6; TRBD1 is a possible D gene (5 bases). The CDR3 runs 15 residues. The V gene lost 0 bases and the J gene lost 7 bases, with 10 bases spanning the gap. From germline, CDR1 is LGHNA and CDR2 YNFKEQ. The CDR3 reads CASSQDRDGNSPLHF. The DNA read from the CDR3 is TGTGCCAGCAGCCAAGACAGGGATGGGAATTCACCC.

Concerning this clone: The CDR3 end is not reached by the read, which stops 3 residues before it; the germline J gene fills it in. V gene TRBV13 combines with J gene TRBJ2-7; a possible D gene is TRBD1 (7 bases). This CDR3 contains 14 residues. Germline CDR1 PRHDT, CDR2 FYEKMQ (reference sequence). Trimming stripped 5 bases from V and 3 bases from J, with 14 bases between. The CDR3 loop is CASSENRGLYEQYF. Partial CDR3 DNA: TGTGCCAGCAGCGAGAACAGGGGACTCTACGAG.

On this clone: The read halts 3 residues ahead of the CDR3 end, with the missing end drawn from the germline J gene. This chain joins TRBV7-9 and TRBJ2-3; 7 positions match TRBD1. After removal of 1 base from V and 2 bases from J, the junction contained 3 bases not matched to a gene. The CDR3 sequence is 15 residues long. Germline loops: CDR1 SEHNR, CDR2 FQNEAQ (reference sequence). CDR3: CASSLVGTVTDTQYF. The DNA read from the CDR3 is TGTGCCAGCAGCTTAGTGGGGACAGTCACAGATACG.

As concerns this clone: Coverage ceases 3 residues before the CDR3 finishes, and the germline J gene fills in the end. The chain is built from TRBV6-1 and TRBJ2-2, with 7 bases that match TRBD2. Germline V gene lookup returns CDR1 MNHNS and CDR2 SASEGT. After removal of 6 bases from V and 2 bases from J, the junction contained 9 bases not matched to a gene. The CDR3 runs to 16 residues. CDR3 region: CASREFLTSNTGELFF. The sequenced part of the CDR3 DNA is TGTGCCAGCAGAGAATTCTTGACTAGCAACACCGGGGAG.

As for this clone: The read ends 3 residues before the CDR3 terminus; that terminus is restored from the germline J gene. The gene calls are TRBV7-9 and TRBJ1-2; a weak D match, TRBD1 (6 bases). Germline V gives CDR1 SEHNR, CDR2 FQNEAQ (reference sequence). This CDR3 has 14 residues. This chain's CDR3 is CASSLAGAPYDYTF. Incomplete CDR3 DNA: TGTGCCAGCAGCTTAGCGGGGGCTCCCTACGAC.

CDR3: CASSPYSGEQYF. The part of the CDR3 DNA that was read is TGTGCCAGCAGCCCCTACTCGGGCGAG. The rearrangement uses TRBV2 and TRBJ2-7; D gene unclear. The read ends 3 residues shy of where the CDR3 ends; the end is completed using the germline J gene. The V gene's germline CDR1 is SNHLY and CDR2 FYNNEI. Between the trimmed V and J ends, which lost 6 bases and 6 bases, there was a span of 12 bases. This CDR3 spans 12 amino acids.